A selection of T cell receptor beta chains follows, all from one sample in a study of T cell responses to AZD1222 COVID-19 vaccine. The repertoire was sequenced with immunoSEQ multiplex PCR; TCRdb's copy has only in-frame clones and lacks some. The data hold 95,000 to 150,000 clones, with approximately 90% observed a single time. Sequenced here: peripheral blood, sampled on day 0 of AZD1222 vaccination. These receptors were collected from an adult in good health. Both conserved end residues are part of each CDR3.

TRBV7-8	CASSLDPGISHNEQFF
TRBV9	CASSVDGRAFTGELFF
TRBV5-5	CASSLIGQGNQPQHF
TRBV11-2	CASSSPSTGGNYGYTF
TRBV15	CATSGTTDFYEQYF
TRBV2	CASSESRGPGPLHF
TRBV3-1/TRBV3-2	CASSPAGTVPYEQYF
TRBV6-5	CASSKLGEGGEKLFF
TRBV2	CASRSGRGAGELFF
TRBV13	CASSLIRDRDNEQFF
TRBV15	CATSSDRNTEAFF
TRBV4-3	CASSQGLAGEYEQFF
TRBV9	CASSVGGREAQNTEAFF
TRBV28	CASSLGFTSGNTIYF
TRBV7-2	CASSPPAGGTGELFF
TRBV5-1	CASRGQVGSGEKLFF
TRBV6-5	CASSYSAGEKYNEQFF
TRBV11-2	CASSLVRRTTDTQYF
TRBV18	CASSPSGPGRMDSPLHF
TRBV20-1	CSASPGPQVIDGYTF
TRBV11-2	CASSFGLLNPNEQFF
TRBV16	CASSQSAGSYEQYF
TRBV27	CASSLAGRVNEQYF
TRBV12-3/TRBV12-4	CASSFSWPEAFF
TRBV12-3/TRBV12-4	CASGAGFNYGYTF
TRBV19	CASSIGDVGYTF
TRBV7-2	CASSLDGVGTEAFF
TRBV7-9	CASSSPPTGGWFGYTF